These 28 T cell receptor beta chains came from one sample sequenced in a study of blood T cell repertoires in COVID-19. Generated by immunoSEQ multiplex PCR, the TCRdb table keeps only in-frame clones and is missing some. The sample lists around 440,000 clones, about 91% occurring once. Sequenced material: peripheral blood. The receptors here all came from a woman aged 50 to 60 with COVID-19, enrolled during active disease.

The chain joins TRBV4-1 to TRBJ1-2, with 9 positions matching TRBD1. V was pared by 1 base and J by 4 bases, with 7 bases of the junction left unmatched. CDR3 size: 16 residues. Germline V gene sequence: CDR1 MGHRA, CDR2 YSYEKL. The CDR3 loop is CASSQVGQGRSYGYTF. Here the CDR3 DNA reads TGCGCCAGCAGCCAAGTGGGACAGGGTCGAAGCTATGGCTACACCTTC.

CDR3 sequence reads: CASSDAGRIDQPQHF. The DNA of the CDR3 is TGTGCCAGCAGCGATGCCGGCAGGATAGATCAGCCCCAGCATTTT. The chain carries TRBV5-4 and TRBJ1-5; D remains unclear. Trimming left V 4 bases short and J 5 bases short, with 16 bases between. The germline gives CDR1 SGHNT, CDR2 YYREEE (reference sequence). The CDR3 is 15 amino acids. The entire variable domain, with the rest obtained from reference TRBV5-4 and TRBJ1-5, is as follows: ETGVTQSPTHLIKTRGQQVTLRCSSQSGHNTVSWYQQALGQGPQFIFQYYREEENGRGNFPPRFSGLQFPNYSSELNVNALELDDSALYLCASSDAGRIDQPQHFGDGTRLSIL.

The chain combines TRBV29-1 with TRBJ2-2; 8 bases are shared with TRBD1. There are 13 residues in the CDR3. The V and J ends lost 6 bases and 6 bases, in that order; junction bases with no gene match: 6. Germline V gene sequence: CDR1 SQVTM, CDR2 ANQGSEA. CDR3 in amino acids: CSVTTGDAGELFF. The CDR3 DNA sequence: TGCAGCGTAACGACAGGGGACGCCGGGGAGCTGTTTTTT.

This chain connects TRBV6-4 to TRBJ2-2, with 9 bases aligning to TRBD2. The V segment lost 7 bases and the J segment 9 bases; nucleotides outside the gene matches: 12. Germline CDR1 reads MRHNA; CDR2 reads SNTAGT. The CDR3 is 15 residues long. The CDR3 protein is CASIEVSGGKRELFF. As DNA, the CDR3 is TGTGCCAGCATAGAGGTTAGCGGGGGAAAAAGGGAGCTGTTTTTT.

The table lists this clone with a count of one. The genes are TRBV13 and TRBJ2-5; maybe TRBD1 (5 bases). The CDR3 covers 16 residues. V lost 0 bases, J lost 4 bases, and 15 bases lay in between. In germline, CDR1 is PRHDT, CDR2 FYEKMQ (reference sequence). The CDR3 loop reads CASSLGRSGQGETQYF. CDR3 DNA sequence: TGTGCCAGCAGCTTAGGCCGTTCAGGGCAGGGAGAGACCCAGTACTTC.

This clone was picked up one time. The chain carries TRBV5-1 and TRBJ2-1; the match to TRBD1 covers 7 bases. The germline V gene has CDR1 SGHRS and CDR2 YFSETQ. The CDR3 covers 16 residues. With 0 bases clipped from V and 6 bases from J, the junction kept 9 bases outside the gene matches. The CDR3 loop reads CASSLVITGVRNEQFF. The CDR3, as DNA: TGCGCCAGCAGCTTGGTAATAACAGGGGTCCGCAATGAGCAGTTCTTC. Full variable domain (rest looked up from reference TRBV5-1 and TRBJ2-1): KAGVTQTPRYLIKTRGQQVTLSCSPISGHRSVSWYQQTPGQGLQFLFEYFSETQRNKGNFPGRFSGRQFSNSRSEMNVSTLELGDSALYLCASSLVITGVRNEQFFGPGTRLTVL.

This chain's CDR3 is CASSPGSKLSEQYF. CDR3 DNA: TGTGCCAGCAGTCCCGGGTCCAAATTAAGCGAGCAGTACTTC. The chain has TRBV6-2 or TRBV6-3 and TRBJ2-7; D call uncertain. The germline V gene has CDR1 MNHEY and CDR2 SVGEGT. Trimming took off 5 bases at V and 6 bases at J, with 17 bases between the two ends. The CDR3 length is 14 residues.

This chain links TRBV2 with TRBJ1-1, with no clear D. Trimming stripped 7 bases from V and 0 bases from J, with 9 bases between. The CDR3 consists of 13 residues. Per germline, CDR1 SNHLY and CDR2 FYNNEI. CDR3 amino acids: CASIRGVNTEAFF. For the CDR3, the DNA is TGTGCCAGCATCCGCGGGGTGAACACTGAAGCTTTCTTT. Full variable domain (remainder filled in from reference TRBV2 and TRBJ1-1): EPEVTQTPSHQVTQMGQEVILRCVPISNHLYFYWYRQILGQKVEFLVSFYNNEISEKSEIFDDQFSVERPDGSNFTLKIRSTKLEDSAMYFCASIRGVNTEAFFGQGTRLTVV.

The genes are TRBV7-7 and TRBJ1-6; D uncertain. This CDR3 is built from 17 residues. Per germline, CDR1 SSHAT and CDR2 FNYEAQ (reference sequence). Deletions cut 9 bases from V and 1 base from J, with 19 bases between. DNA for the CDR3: TGTGCCAGGGGTCGGCACAGAAGTAGTTCCTATAATTCACCCCTCCACTTT. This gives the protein CARGRHRSSSYNSPLHF.

The CDR3: CASSLREAGLTETQYF. CDR3 bases: TGCGCCAGCAGCCTTCGGGAGGCGGGGCTAACAGAGACCCAGTACTTC. V is TRBV4-1 and J is TRBJ2-5; 7 bases fit TRBD2. CDR1 MGHRA and CDR2 YSYEKL come from the germline V gene. This CDR3 region has 16 residues. The junction had 12 bases not matched to a gene; V was cut back by 4 bases and J by 4 bases.

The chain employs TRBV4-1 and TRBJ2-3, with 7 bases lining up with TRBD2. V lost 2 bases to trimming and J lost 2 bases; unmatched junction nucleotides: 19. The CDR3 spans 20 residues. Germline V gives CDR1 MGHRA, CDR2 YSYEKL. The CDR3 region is CASSQHEGSERGYNTDTQYF. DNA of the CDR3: TGCGCCAGCAGCCAACATGAGGGGTCGGAGCGGGGATATAACACAGATACGCAGTATTTT.

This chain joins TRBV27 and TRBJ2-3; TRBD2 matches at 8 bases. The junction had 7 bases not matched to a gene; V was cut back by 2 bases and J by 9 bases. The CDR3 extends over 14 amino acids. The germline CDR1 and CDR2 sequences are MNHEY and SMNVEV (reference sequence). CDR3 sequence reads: CASSLGTSGNTQYF. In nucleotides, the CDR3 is TGTGCCAGCAGTTTAGGGACTAGTGGTAACACGCAGTATTTT.

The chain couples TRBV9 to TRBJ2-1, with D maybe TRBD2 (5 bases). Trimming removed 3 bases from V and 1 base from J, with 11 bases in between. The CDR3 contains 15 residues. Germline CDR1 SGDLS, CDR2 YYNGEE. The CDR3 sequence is CASSAPGSSYNEQFF. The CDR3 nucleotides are TGTGCCAGCAGCGCTCCGGGGTCTTCCTACAATGAGCAGTTCTTC.

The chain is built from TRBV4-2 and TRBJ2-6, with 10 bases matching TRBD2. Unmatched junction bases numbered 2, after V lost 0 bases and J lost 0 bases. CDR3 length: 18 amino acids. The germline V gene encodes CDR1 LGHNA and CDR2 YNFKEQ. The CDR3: CASSQDERGGSGANVLTF. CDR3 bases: TGTGCCAGCAGCCAAGATGAGCGGGGGGGCTCTGGGGCCAACGTCCTGACTTTC.

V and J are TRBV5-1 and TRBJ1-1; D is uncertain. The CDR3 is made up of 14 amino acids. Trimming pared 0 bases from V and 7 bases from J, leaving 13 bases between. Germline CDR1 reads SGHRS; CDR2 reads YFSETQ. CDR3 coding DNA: TGCGCCAGCAGCTTGGACCTCGGGCGGGTTGAAGCTTTCTTT. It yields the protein CASSLDLGRVEAFF.

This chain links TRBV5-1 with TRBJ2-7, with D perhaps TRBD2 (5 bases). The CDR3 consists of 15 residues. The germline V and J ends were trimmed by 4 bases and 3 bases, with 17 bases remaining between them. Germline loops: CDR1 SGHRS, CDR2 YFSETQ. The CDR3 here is CASSPLIGRDYEQYF. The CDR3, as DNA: TGCGCCAGCAGCCCGCTTATAGGACGGGACTACGAGCAGTACTTC. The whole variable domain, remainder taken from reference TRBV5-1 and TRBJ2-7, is KAGVTQTPRYLIKTRGQQVTLSCSPISGHRSVSWYQQTPGQGLQFLFEYFSETQRNKGNFPGRFSGRQFSNSRSEMNVSTLELGDSALYLCASSPLIGRDYEQYFGPGTRLTVT.

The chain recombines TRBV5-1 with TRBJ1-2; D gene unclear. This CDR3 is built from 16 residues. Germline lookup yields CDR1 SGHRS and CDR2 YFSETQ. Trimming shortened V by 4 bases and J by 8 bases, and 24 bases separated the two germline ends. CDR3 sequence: CASSPMNTATSWGYTF. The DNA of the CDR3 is TGCGCCAGCAGCCCCATGAACACCGCAACATCATGGGGCTACACCTTC.

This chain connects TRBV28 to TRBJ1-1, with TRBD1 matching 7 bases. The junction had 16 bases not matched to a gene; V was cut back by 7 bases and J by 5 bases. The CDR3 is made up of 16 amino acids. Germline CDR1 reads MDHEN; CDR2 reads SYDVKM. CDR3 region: CASINGAGGIYTEAFF. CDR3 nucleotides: TGTGCCAGCATAAACGGGGCAGGGGGAATTTATACTGAAGCTTTCTTT.

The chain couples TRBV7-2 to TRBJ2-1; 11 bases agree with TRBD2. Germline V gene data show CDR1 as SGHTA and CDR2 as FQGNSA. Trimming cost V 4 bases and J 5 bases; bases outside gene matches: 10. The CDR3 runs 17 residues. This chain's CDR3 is CASSYYLAGGPDNEQFF. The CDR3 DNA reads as TGTGCCAGCAGCTATTATTTAGCGGGGGGGCCTGACAATGAGCAGTTCTTC.

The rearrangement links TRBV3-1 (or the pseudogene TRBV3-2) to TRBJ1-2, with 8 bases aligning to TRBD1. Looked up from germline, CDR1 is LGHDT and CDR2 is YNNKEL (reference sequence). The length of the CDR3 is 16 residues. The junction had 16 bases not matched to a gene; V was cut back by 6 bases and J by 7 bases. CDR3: CASRPRTGFYYGGYTF. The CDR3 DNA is TGTGCCAGCAGACCCCGGACAGGGTTCTACTATGGTGGCTACACCTTC.

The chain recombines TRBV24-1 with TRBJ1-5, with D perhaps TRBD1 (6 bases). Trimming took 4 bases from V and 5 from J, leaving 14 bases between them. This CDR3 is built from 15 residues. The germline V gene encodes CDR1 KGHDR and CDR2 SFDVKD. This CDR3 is CATSESGTHYQPQHF. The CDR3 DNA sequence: TGTGCCACCAGTGAGTCCGGGACACACTATCAGCCCCAGCATTTT.

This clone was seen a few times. CDR3 in DNA: TGTGCCAGCTCACCAGCAGGGGCCCCACTTAACTATGGCTACACCTTC. Translating gives CASSPAGAPLNYGYTF. The chain has TRBV18 and TRBJ1-2; weak D call: TRBD1 (6 bases). From germline, CDR1 is KGHSH and CDR2 LQKENI. Trimming pared 2 bases from V and 1 base from J, leaving 14 bases between. This CDR3 contains 16 residues.

Here the CDR3 reads CASSQHLTGDSGNTIYF. Here the CDR3 DNA reads TGTGCCAGCTCCCAACACCTCACAGGTGACTCTGGAAACACCATATATTTT. This rearrangement joins TRBV18 to TRBJ1-3; D is perhaps TRBD1 (5 bases). With 6 bases removed from V and 0 bases from J, the gap between germline ends came to 18 bases. The CDR3 is made up of 17 amino acids. CDR1 and CDR2 from the germline V gene are KGHSH and LQKENI.

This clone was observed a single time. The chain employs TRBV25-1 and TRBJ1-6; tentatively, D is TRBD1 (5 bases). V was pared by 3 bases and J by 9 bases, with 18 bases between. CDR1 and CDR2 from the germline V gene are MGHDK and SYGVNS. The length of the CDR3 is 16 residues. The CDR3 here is CASSESRAKGSSPLHF. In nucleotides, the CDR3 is TGTGCCAGCAGTGAGTCCAGGGCCAAGGGAAGTTCACCCCTCCACTTT.

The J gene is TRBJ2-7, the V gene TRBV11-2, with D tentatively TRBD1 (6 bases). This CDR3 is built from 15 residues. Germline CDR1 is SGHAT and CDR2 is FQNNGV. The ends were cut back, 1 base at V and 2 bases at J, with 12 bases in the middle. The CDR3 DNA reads TGTGCCAGCAGCTTAGCCCACAGGGTCCCCTACGAGCAGTACTTC. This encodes CASSLAHRVPYEQYF.

The CDR3 DNA reads TGTGCCTGGACAGGCCGGACGTACTTCGGGGGGGCCCAGTACTTC. The encoded protein is CAWTGRTYFGGAQYF. The J gene is TRBJ2-5, the V gene TRBV30; 8 bases map to TRBD2. CDR1 GTSNPN and CDR2 SVGIG come from the germline V gene (reference sequence). The CDR3 runs 15 residues. The V and J ends lost 4 bases and 9 bases, in that order; junction bases with no gene match: 16. The full variable domain, its missing parts supplied by reference TRBV30 and TRBJ2-5, is SQTIHQWPATLVQPVGSPLSLECTVEGTSNPNLYWYRQAAGRGLQLLFYSVGIGQISSEVPQNLSASRPQDRQFILSSKKLLLSDSGFYLCAWTGRTYFGGAQYFGPGTRLLVL.

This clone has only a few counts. The CDR3 reads CAIRSGGSAYEQYF. The DNA for the CDR3 is TGTGCCATCAGGAGCGGGGGAAGCGCCTACGAGCAGTACTTC. This sequence joins TRBV10-3 and TRBJ2-7, with TRBD2 matching 8 bases. V lost 6 bases and J lost 2; bases outside the gene matches: 6. The CDR3 loop spans 14 amino acids. Germline-derived CDR1 and CDR2 are ENHRY and SYGVKD.

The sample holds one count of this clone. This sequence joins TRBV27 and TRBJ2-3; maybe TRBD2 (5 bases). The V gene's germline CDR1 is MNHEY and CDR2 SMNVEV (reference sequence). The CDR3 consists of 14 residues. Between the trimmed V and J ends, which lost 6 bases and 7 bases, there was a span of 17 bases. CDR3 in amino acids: CASSARRGVNTQYF. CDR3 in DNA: TGTGCCAGCAGCGCCCGACGGGGAGTGAATACGCAGTATTTT.